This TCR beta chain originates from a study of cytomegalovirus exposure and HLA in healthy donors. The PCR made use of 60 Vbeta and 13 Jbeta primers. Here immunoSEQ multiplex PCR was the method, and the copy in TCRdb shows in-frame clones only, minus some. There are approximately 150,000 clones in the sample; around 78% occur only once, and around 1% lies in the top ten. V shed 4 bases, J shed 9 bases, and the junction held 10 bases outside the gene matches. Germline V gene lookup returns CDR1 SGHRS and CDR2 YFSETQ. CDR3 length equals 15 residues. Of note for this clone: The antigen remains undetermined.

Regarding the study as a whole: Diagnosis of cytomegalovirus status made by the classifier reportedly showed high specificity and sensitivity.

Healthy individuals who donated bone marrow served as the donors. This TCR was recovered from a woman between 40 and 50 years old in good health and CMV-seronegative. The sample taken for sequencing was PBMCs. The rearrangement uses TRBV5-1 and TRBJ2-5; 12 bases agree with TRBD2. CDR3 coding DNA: TGCGCCAGCAGCCCGACTAGCGGGAGACTTGCGGCCCAGTACTTC. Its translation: CASSPTSGRLAAQYF. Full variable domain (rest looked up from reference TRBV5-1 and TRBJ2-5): KAGVTQTPRYLIKTRGQQVTLSCSPISGHRSVSWYQQTPGQGLQFLFEYFSETQRNKGNFPGRFSGRQFSNSRSEMNVSTLELGDSALYLCASSPTSGRLAAQYFGPGTRLLVL.